The 8 T cell receptor beta chains given below trace back to one sample, sequenced in a study of tumor and adjacent non-tumor tissue in lung cancer. TCRbeta libraries were built with three rounds of nested PCR, modified from ARM-PCR. TCRdb independently ran MiXCR on the multiplex PCR reads; one entry per CDR3 protein. The repertoire consists of just over 200,000 distinct CDR3 sequences, with around 71% occurring once and the leading ten covering about 25%. The template was RNA from unsorted bulk tissue. The sample was lung tumor tissue. All receptors derive from a man in his 60s with non-small cell lung cancer.

In this sample, this clonotype turned up once. An end of the junction does not agree with germline; a read error may underlie this. The CDR3 loop is CVSSLGTSGGLYNEQFF. The CDR3 nucleotides are TGTGTCAGCAGCTTAGGGACTAGCGGGGGGTTATACAATGAGCAGTTCTTC. The chain recombines TRBV11-2 with TRBJ2-1; TRBD2 aligns across 15 bases. CDR1 and CDR2 (germline): SGHAT, FQNNGV. This CDR3 contains 17 residues.

The V gene is TRBV28, the J gene TRBJ1-1; D is unresolved. Looked up from germline, CDR1 is MDHEN and CDR2 is SYDVKM. The CDR3 contains 15 residues. Trimming shortened V by 2 bases and J by 5 bases, and 15 bases separated the two germline ends. CDR3 protein: CASSLDLRAGTEAFF. In nucleotides, the CDR3 is TGTGCCAGCAGTTTAGATTTGCGGGCCGGAACTGAAGCTTTCTTT.

Turning to this clonotype: A much larger clone sits a single nucleotide away, making a read error possible. The chain links TRBV20-1 to TRBJ2-5; D might be TRBD1 or TRBD2, each matching 6 bases. Germline V CDR1 and CDR2: DFQATT, SNEGSKA (reference sequence). V was cut by 3 bases and J by 5 bases, with 28 bases left in between. The CDR3 has 18 amino acids. CDR3 DNA: TGCAGTGCTAGGAGTCAATTCCCTGATCGGGGGCAATGGGAGACCCAGTACTTC. It codes for CSARSQFPDRGQWETQYF.

The chain recombines TRBV12-3 or TRBV12-4 with TRBJ2-3; D unclear. The CDR3 loop spans 13 amino acids. Trimming cost V 7 bases and J 0 bases, with 8 bases left between them. The CDR3 loop reads CASTNVSTDTQYF. CDR3 DNA sequence: TGTGCCAGCACCAATGTTAGCACAGATACGCAGTATTTT.

Concerning this clonotype: Compared with germline, one end of the junction differs, possibly owing to a read error. The V gene is TRBV4-1, the J gene TRBJ2-1; D not resolved. Germline-derived CDR1 and CDR2 are MGHRA and YSYEKL. The CDR3 has 16 residues. CDR3 DNA sequence: TGCGCCGGCAGCTTGCTCGCGGCGAGCTCCTACTATGAGCAGTTCTTC. Its translation is CAGSLLAASSYYEQFF.

This rearrangement joins TRBV12-3 or TRBV12-4 to TRBJ1-1, with 7 bases lining up with TRBD1. Trimming took 5 bases from V and 1 from J; bases not matched to a gene: 13. The CDR3 runs 17 residues. CDR3 loop: CASSPRGQRVSNTEAFF. DNA of the CDR3: TGTGCCAGCAGTCCAAGGGGACAGAGGGTTTCGAACACTGAAGCTTTCTTT.

Details on this clonotype: A much larger clone sits a single nucleotide away, making a read error possible. Since no conserved phenylalanine or tryptophan closes the CDR3, a read error is the likely cause. V gene TRBV20-1 combines with J gene TRBJ1-6; D may be TRBD1 (5 bases). The V end lost 6 bases, the J end lost 14 bases, and 17 bases lay between the germline ends. In germline, CDR1 is DFQATT, CDR2 SNEGSKA (reference sequence). The CDR3 runs 12 residues. The CDR3 is CSARGPRESLHS. The CDR3 DNA is TGCAGTGCGAGGGGCCCGCGTGAGTCCCTCCACTCT.

The chain carries TRBV11-2 and TRBJ1-1, with 8 bases fitting TRBD1. CDR3 length equals 15 residues. The germline CDR1 and CDR2 sequences are SGHAT and FQNNGV. V was clipped by 7 bases and J by 2 bases; unmatched bases: 9. This chain's CDR3 is CASTTGDRINTEAFF. In DNA form, the CDR3 reads TGTGCCAGCACCACTGGGGACAGGATCAACACTGAAGCTTTCTTT.